This T cell receptor beta chain emerged from a study of cytomegalovirus exposure and HLA in healthy donors. General study findings and limits: In vitro checks showed that a few CMV-associated chains really do target CMV antigens.

This clone was recorded once. As yet, its antigen is unknown. 13 Jbeta primers and 60 Vbeta primers were used for the PCR. Profiled with immunoSEQ multiplex PCR; TCRdb holds only in-frame clones, not every one. The data contain fewer than 200,000 clones, approximately 80% of them singletons. Germline CDR1 SGHTA, CDR2 FQGNSA. There are 14 residues in the CDR3. V was pared by 1 base and J by 5 bases, with 11 bases between. The chain links TRBV7-2 to TRBJ1-1, with a weak D call TRBD1 (5 bases). This receptor was identified in a woman aged 25 to 39 in good health and CMV-seropositive. Sequencing was carried out using PBMCs. The CDR3 nucleotides are TGTGCCAGCAGCTTAGTGGGGGGAGGGACTGAAGCTTTCTTT. Amino acid sequence: CASSLVGGGTEAFF.